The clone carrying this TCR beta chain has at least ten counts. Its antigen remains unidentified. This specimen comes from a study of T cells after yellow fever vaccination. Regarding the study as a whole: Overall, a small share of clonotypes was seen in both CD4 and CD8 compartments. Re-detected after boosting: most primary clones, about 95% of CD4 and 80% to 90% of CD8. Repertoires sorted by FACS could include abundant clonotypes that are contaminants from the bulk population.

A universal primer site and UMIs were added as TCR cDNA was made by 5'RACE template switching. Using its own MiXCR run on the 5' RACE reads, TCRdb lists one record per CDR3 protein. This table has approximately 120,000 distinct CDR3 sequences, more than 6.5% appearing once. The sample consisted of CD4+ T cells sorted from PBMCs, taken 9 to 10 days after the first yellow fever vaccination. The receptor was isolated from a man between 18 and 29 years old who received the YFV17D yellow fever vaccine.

CDR3 sequence: CASSLGTAFYNEQFF. CDR3 sequence (DNA): TGTGCCAGCAGCTTGGGGACGGCCTTCTACAATGAGCAGTTCTTC. The J gene is TRBJ2-1, the V gene TRBV7-3; D is tentatively TRBD1 or TRBD2 (5 bases each). Germline CDR1 SGHTA, CDR2 FQGTGA. The CDR3 sequence is 15 residues long. V lost 3 bases and J lost 3, with 12 bases in between. The complete variable domain, with remaining parts taken from reference TRBV7-3 and TRBJ2-1, reads GAGVSQTPSNKVTEKGKYVELRCDPISGHTALYWYRQSLGQGPEFLIYFQGTGAADDSGLPNDRFFAVRPEGSVSTLKIQRTERGDSAVYLCASSLGTAFYNEQFFGPGTRLTVL.